The present entry profiles one TCR beta chain with its context. Its antigen specificity is not known. Per-base qualities were not stored, and no clone one base away is much larger. This sample is drawn from a study of OX40 agonist ivuxolimab in advanced cancers. The study in broad terms: Ivuxolimab, which targeted the costimulatory receptor OX40 (CD134), was an agonistic, fully human IgG2 monoclonal antibody. Intravenous ivuxolimab was administered to patients every 2 weeks at six dose levels: 0.01, 0.1, 0.3, 1.5, 3 and 10 mg/kg. Of the roughly 52 dose-escalation patients, hepatocellular carcinoma was present in some 19, melanoma in roughly 15, renal cell carcinoma in 9 and head and neck cancer in 9. The dose-escalation cohort was about 83% male with a mean age of 60 years, ranging from roughly 20 to 80. Patients were allowed to have had prior anti-PD-1, anti-PD-L1 or anti-CTLA-4 therapy, and 40% of the dose-escalation patients had previously received checkpoint inhibitors. Partial responses were achieved by three dose-escalation patients, of whom one had hepatocellular carcinoma and two had cutaneous melanoma. Peripheral TCRbeta sequencing aimed to test whether ivuxolimab altered TCR sequence diversity and caused clonal T-cell expansion. The monotherapy dose-escalation portion (N = 52 patients) of the phase I ivuxolimab trial is reported in the paper.

The CDR3 has 14 amino acids, counting the end cysteine and phenylalanine. Kept here is only the CDR3 DNA, which spans 42 bases and is read in frame from base 1. CDR1 and CDR2 are drawn from the germline V gene: LGHNA, YNFKEQ. Trimming removed 3 bases from V and 2 bases from J, leaving 8 bases between the germline ends. Paper-wide results and their limitations: After ivuxolimab, more expanded clones were found on average in CD8+ T cells than in CD4+ T cells. The antigen specificity of the clonally expanded peripheral T cells was not determined. Partial responders in the 0.1-3.0 mg/kg groups had among the lowest normalized peripheral clonal expansion, especially among CD8+ T cells. Low levels of normalized T-cell clonal expansion were also seen in some patients who did not respond. At doses of 0.1 to 3.0 mg/kg, clonal expansion of both CD4+ and CD8+ blood T cells was observed from baseline to week 6.

The trial excluded patients who had a history of autoimmune disease or were on systemic immunosuppression. Peripheral blood for TCR sequencing was collected from all dose cohorts at baseline, on cycle 4 day 1, and on cycle 7 day 1. The samples were taken from a phase I, first-in-human, multicenter, open-label dose-escalation trial of ivuxolimab. Adults with locally advanced or metastatic head and neck squamous cell, hepatocellular, melanoma or renal cell carcinoma were enrolled in the trial. Before TCR sequencing, CD4+ T cells and CD8+ T cells were sorted from peripheral blood as separate populations. To sequence the TCRbeta CDR3 region, genomic DNA was isolated from the sorted cells. TCRbeta CDR3 regions were sequenced using the immunoSEQ Assay. The table comes from immuneACCESS by way of TCRdb, which keeps in-frame sequences with V and J called. Part of the clones is missing from these tables; in studies checked, under half for an unresolved V gene and the rest for unknown reasons. In this sample the table shows around 19,000 clones, 75% to 90% of which occur a single time. 62% of the sample rests with the top ten.

The sequences come from CD4+ or CD8+ T cells sorted from blood, collected in a trial of the OX40 agonist ivuxolimab. This receptor was taken from an adult with an advanced solid tumor such as melanoma, head and neck, liver or kidney cancer. Rearrangement joined TRBV4-2 to TRBJ1-3; no D gene is confidently identified. The nucleotides are TGTGCCAGCAGCCACTCAGAGACTGGAAACACCATATATTTT. This codes for CASSHSETGNTIYF.